The rows below give T cell receptor beta chains drawn from one sample of a study of PD-1 blockade in classical Hodgkin lymphoma. The data were produced by immunoSEQ multiplex PCR, yet TCRdb's version contains in-frame clones alone and is incomplete. This sample has about 21,000 clones; about 70% occur once, and the top ten carry approximately 21%. The sequenced sample was peripheral blood mononuclear cells (PBMCs), obtained before the fourth cycle of nivolumab. Receptors were obtained from a human donor with classical Hodgkin lymphoma. CDR3s include the opening cysteine and the closing phenylalanine or tryptophan. The D gene is left open where the match is weak. Not every row has a clone size; where given, it reads once, few, many or a size class.

D: TRBD1
J: TRBJ2-1
size: -
V: TRBV18
DNA: TGTGCCAGCTCACCAAGACAGGGGTACGAGCAGTTCTTC
CDR3: CASSPRQGYEQFF

D: -
J: TRBJ1-2
size: -
V: TRBV18
DNA: TGTGCCAGCTCACCTACCCAGGAGCTCGGCTACACCTTC
CDR3: CASSPTQELGYTF

D: -
J: TRBJ2-2
size: -
V: TRBV27
DNA: TGTGCCAGCAGTTTGATGTTCACCGGGGAGCTGTTTTTT
CDR3: CASSLMFTGELFF

D: -
J: TRBJ1-2
size: once
V: TRBV2
DNA: TGTGCCAGCAGTGGGGGGGCCCATGGCTACACCTTC
CDR3: CASSGGAHGYTF

D: -
J: TRBJ1-3
size: few
V: TRBV4-1
DNA: TGCGCCAGCAGCCAAGATCCCGGAAACACCATATATTTT
CDR3: CASSQDPGNTIYF

D: -
J: TRBJ2-7
size: -
V: TRBV19
DNA: TGTGCCAGTAGTATGAATAACCCCTACGAGCAGTACTTC
CDR3: CASSMNNPYEQYF

D: TRBD1
J: TRBJ1-4
size: -
V: TRBV5-1
DNA: TGCGCCAGCAGCCCTAACAGGGGAGATGAAAAACTGTTTTTT
CDR3: CASSPNRGDEKLFF

D: -
J: TRBJ1-2
size: once
V: TRBV19
DNA: TGTGCCAGTAGTATAGGGGCGAACTATGGCTACACCTTC
CDR3: CASSIGANYGYTF

D: -
J: TRBJ2-1
size: -
V: TRBV5-4
DNA: TGTGCCAGCAGCTCAGGACTCCAGGTAGGGGAGCAGTTCTTC
CDR3: CASSSGLQVGEQFF

D: -
J: TRBJ2-4
size: -
V: TRBV14
DNA: TGTGCCAGCAGCCAGGGGGGACAAACGAGGGCCAAAAACATTCAGTACTTC
CDR3: CASSQGGQTRAKNIQYF

D: -
J: TRBJ1-1
size: -
V: TRBV19
DNA: TGTGCCAGTAGTATCGACAAGAACACTGAAGCTTTCTTT
CDR3: CASSIDKNTEAFF

D: TRBD1
J: TRBJ2-1
size: -
V: TRBV28
DNA: TGTGCCAGCAGTTGGGGACAGGGCTCCTACAATGAGCAGTTCTTC
CDR3: CASSWGQGSYNEQFF

D: TRBD1
J: TRBJ2-7
size: -
V: TRBV5-6
DNA: TGTGCCAGCAGCTTGGGGACAGGATACCGATCCTACGAGCAGTACTTC
CDR3: CASSLGTGYRSYEQYF

D: -
J: TRBJ1-4
size: -
V: TRBV11-2
DNA: TGTGCCAGCAGCTCGCAGGGGCCCCTGTTTTTT
CDR3: CASSSQGPLFF

D: -
J: TRBJ2-3
size: -
V: TRBV10-3
DNA: TGTGCCATCAGTGAGTCTGGGAGCACAGATACGCAGTATTTT
CDR3: CAISESGSTDTQYF

D: -
J: TRBJ2-2
size: -
V: TRBV27
DNA: TGTGCCAGCCGGAGCAAAACGAACACCGGGGAGCTGTTTTTT
CDR3: CASRSKTNTGELFF

D: TRBD1
J: TRBJ2-3
size: -
V: TRBV7-2
DNA: TGTGCCAGCAGCTTGGGGACAGGGCCGGTGTTGAATACGCAGTATTTT
CDR3: CASSLGTGPVLNTQYF

D: TRBD2
J: TRBJ2-7
size: -
V: TRBV10-3
DNA: TGTGCCATCAGGTTAGCTAGCGGGAGTTACGAGCAGTACTTC
CDR3: CAIRLASGSYEQYF

D: TRBD1
J: TRBJ1-2
size: -
V: TRBV6-8
DNA: TGTGCCAGCAGTGCCCAGACAGGGACACACTATGGCTACACCTTC
CDR3: CASSAQTGTHYGYTF

D: -
J: TRBJ2-3
size: -
V: TRBV7-9
DNA: TGTGCCAGCAGCTTGGGCGGGGCAAGCACAGATACGCAGTATTTT
CDR3: CASSLGGASTDTQYF

D: TRBD1
J: TRBJ2-3
size: -
V: TRBV18
DNA: TGTGCCAGCTCACCGACAGGGGGCACAGATACGCAGTATTTT
CDR3: CASSPTGGTDTQYF

D: TRBD2
J: TRBJ2-3
size: -
V: TRBV27
DNA: TGTGCCAGCAGTTTCCTAGCGGGCGCAGATACGCAGTATTTT
CDR3: CASSFLAGADTQYF

D: -
J: TRBJ1-2
size: -
V: TRBV28
DNA: TGTGCCAGCAGTGGGGTACAAGGGGGGGGCCCCACTAACTATGGCTACACCTTC
CDR3: CASSGVQGGGPTNYGYTF

D: TRBD1
J: TRBJ2-7
size: -
V: TRBV4-1
DNA: TGCGCCAGCAGCCAAGGAGGACAGGGACACGAGCAGTACTTC
CDR3: CASSQGGQGHEQYF

D: -
J: TRBJ1-4
size: once
V: TRBV7-9
DNA: TGTGCCAGCAGCCCTACACCAACTAATGAAAAACTGTTTTTT
CDR3: CASSPTPTNEKLFF

D: TRBD1
J: TRBJ2-1
size: -
V: TRBV7-9
DNA: TGTGCCAGCAGCATAGGACAGGGAAACAATGAGCAGTTCTTC
CDR3: CASSIGQGNNEQFF

D: -
J: TRBJ2-7
size: -
V: TRBV7-2
DNA: TGTGCCAGCAGCTTAACTGGAAGCGGGTACGAGCAGTACTTC
CDR3: CASSLTGSGYEQYF

D: TRBD1
J: TRBJ2-7
size: -
V: TRBV19
DNA: TGTGCCAGTAGTAAGGGGACAGCCCTACCCTACGAGCAGTACTTC
CDR3: CASSKGTALPYEQYF